This is a list of T cell receptor beta chains from one sample in a study of blood T cell repertoires in COVID-19. Some clones are missing from TCRdb's copy, which holds only in-frame ones; the method was immunoSEQ multiplex PCR. The sample has roughly 190,000 clones, about four fifths seen once. Source material: peripheral blood. These TCRs come from a woman between 35 and 50 years old with acute or convalescent COVID-19. Each CDR3 is given with its conserved first and last residue. The D gene is left open where the match is weak. A clone size is listed for some rows: how often the clone was seen (once, few, many), or a class if it is expanded.

>15|many|TRBJ1-4|TRBV14|TRBD1
CASSTWDRGDEKLFF
TGTGCCAGCAGTACTTGGGACAGGGGTGATGAAAAACTGTTTTTT
>12|NA|TRBJ1-6|TRBV12-3/TRBV12-4|NA
CASSQQGSPLHF
TGTGCCAGCAGTCAACAGGGATCACCCCTCCACTTT
>15|NA|TRBJ2-3|TRBV7-3|TRBD1
CASSFTGGVSDTQYF
TGTGCCAGCAGCTTCACAGGGGGCGTTTCAGATACGCAGTATTTT
>13|NA|TRBJ1-4|TRBV12-3/TRBV12-4|TRBD1
CASRGQGDEKLFF
TGTGCCAGCAGGGGACAGGGTGATGAAAAACTGTTTTTT
>15|NA|TRBJ2-7|TRBV19|TRBD2
CASSPGTRGFYEQYF
TGTGCCAGCTCCCCGGGGACTAGGGGGTTCTACGAGCAGTACTTC
>22|NA|TRBJ2-1|TRBV2|TRBD1
CASSVPEFGSGQGAHLYNEQFF
TGTGCCAGCAGTGTCCCCGAGTTCGGATCCGGACAGGGGGCTCACCTTTACAATGAGCAGTTCTTC
>16|NA|TRBJ2-1|TRBV28|TRBD2
CASSPSSGNSYNEQFF
TGTGCCAGCAGTCCTTCTAGCGGGAACTCCTACAATGAGCAGTTCTTC
>14|NA|TRBJ2-1|TRBV28|NA
CASSTPAKRGEQFF
TGTGCCAGCAGTACCCCAGCGAAAAGGGGTGAGCAGTTCTTC
>17|NA|TRBJ2-2|TRBV7-2|TRBD2
CASSPRTSGGNTGELFF
TGTGCCAGCAGCCCCCGGACTAGCGGGGGGAACACCGGGGAGCTGTTTTTT
>16|NA|TRBJ2-6|TRBV11-3|TRBD1
CASSLGDSSGANVLTF
TGTGCCAGCAGCTTAGGGGACAGCTCTGGGGCCAACGTCCTGACTTTC
>11|NA|TRBJ1-2|TRBV30|NA
CAWSGGYGYTF
TGTGCCTGGAGTGGAGGCTATGGCTACACCTTC
>12|NA|TRBJ1-5|TRBV6-1|NA
CATGGGGQPQHF
TGTGCCACCGGGGGTGGAGGTCAGCCCCAGCATTTT
>14|NA|TRBJ1-1|TRBV11-2|NA
CASSSQAGSTEAFF
TGTGCCAGCAGCTCCCAGGCTGGAAGCACTGAAGCTTTCTTT
>13|NA|TRBJ1-6|TRBV7-3|NA
CASSLTQDSPLHF
TGTGCCAGCAGCTTAACGCAGGATTCACCCCTCCACTTT
>19|NA|TRBJ1-3|TRBV4-1|NA
CASSQVSGLSAFSGNTIYF
TGCGCCAGCAGCCAAGTTAGTGGCCTTAGCGCATTCTCTGGAAACACCATATATTTT
>14|few|TRBJ1-6|TRBV30|NA
CAWSVLGLSASLHF
TGTGCCTGGAGTGTACTAGGGTTGTCGGCATCCCTCCACTTT
>14|NA|TRBJ1-1|TRBV19|NA
CASSMSGLNTEAFF
TGTGCCAGTAGTATGTCAGGCCTGAACACTGAAGCTTTCTTT
>13|NA|TRBJ2-3|TRBV30|NA
CAWGQTGSDTQYF
TGTGCCTGGGGTCAGACAGGTTCAGATACGCAGTATTTT
>14|once|TRBJ1-5|TRBV6-6|NA
CASSFGAGEQPQHF
TGTGCCAGCAGTTTCGGGGCGGGGGAACAGCCCCAGCATTTT
>14|NA|TRBJ2-1|TRBV5-1|NA
CASTGGPLYNEQFF
TGCGCCAGCACGGGCGGGCCCCTGTACAATGAGCAGTTCTTC
>11|NA|TRBJ2-2|TRBV6-5|NA
CASRSAGELFF
TGTGCCAGCCGGTCGGCCGGGGAGCTGTTTTTT
>16|NA|TRBJ2-1|TRBV11-1|TRBD2
CASSGLLAGGLNEQFF
TGTGCCAGCAGCGGATTACTAGCGGGGGGTCTCAATGAGCAGTTCTTC
>14|once|TRBJ2-2|TRBV24-1|TRBD1
CASGQGANTGELFF
TGTGCCTCTGGACAGGGGGCGAACACCGGGGAGCTGTTTTTT
>13|NA|TRBJ2-7|TRBV28|NA
CASTSTDRYEQYF
TGTGCCAGCACCTCAACCGACAGATACGAGCAGTACTTC
>14|NA|TRBJ2-1|TRBV7-2|TRBD2
CASRLAGSGNEQFF
TGTGCCAGCAGACTAGCGGGATCGGGTAATGAGCAGTTCTTC
>16|NA|TRBJ2-3|TRBV3-1/TRBV3-2|NA
CASSRLPPGGTDTQYF
TGTGCCAGCAGCCGCCTTCCCCCGGGGGGCACAGATACGCAGTATTTT
>17|NA|TRBJ1-6|TRBV7-3|TRBD1
CASSLTAPGTGGSPLHF
TGTGCCAGCAGCTTAACCGCCCCCGGGACAGGGGGTTCACCCCTCCACTTT
>17|NA|TRBJ2-3|TRBV5-1|TRBD2
CASSLGLAGGSPDTQYF
TGCGCCAGCAGCTTGGGACTAGCGGGAGGTTCGCCAGATACGCAGTATTTT
>13|NA|TRBJ1-2|TRBV10-3|NA
CAITPGSRRGYTF
TGTGCCATCACCCCCGGGAGCCGTCGGGGCTACACCTTC
>13|NA|TRBJ1-1|TRBV30|NA
CAWSTQGATEAFF
TGTGCCTGGAGTACACAGGGTGCCACTGAAGCTTTCTTT
>15|once|TRBJ2-1|TRBV6-5|TRBD1
CASSRGQGPYNEQFF
TGTGCCAGCAGCCGCGGACAGGGCCCCTACAATGAGCAGTTCTTC
>12|NA|TRBJ2-7|TRBV2|NA
CASREDSYEQYF
TGTGCCAGCAGAGAGGACAGCTACGAGCAGTACTTC
>13|NA|TRBJ1-3|TRBV28|TRBD1
CASNAGQINTIYF
TGTGCCAGCAACGCGGGACAGATAAACACCATATATTTT
>12|NA|TRBJ1-2|TRBV5-6|TRBD1
CASGTGAYGYTF
TGTGCCAGCGGGACAGGGGCCTATGGCTACACCTTC
>14|once|TRBJ2-4|TRBV21-1|NA
CASSKTIAKNIQYF
TGTGCCAGCAGCAAAACTATAGCCAAAAACATTCAGTACTTC
>14|few|TRBJ2-2|TRBV6-1|NA
CASSPAGADGELFF
TGTGCCAGCAGCCCGGCAGGGGCTGACGGGGAGCTGTTTTTT
>15|NA|TRBJ2-2|TRBV7-7|TRBD1
CASSHGQGVVGELFF
TGTGCTAGCAGCCACGGACAGGGCGTGGTCGGGGAGCTGTTTTTT